This T cell receptor beta chain is from a study of blood T cell repertoires in COVID-19. Germline assignment: CDR1 LGHNA and CDR2 YNFKEQ. This CDR3 contains 16 residues. Unmatched junction bases numbered 7, after V lost 2 bases and J lost 0 bases. Some clones are missing from TCRdb's copy, which holds only in-frame ones; the method was immunoSEQ multiplex PCR. The table has some 80,000 clones, roughly 80% seen once. Sequencing was performed on peripheral blood. The chain combines TRBV4-2 with TRBJ2-7; TRBD2 matches at 7 bases. This sequence originates from a human donor in a cohort sampled during active COVID-19. In DNA form, the CDR3 reads TGTGCCAGCAGCCAATCACTAGCGCCCTCCTCCTACGAGCAGTACTTC. As protein: CASSQSLAPSSYEQYF.